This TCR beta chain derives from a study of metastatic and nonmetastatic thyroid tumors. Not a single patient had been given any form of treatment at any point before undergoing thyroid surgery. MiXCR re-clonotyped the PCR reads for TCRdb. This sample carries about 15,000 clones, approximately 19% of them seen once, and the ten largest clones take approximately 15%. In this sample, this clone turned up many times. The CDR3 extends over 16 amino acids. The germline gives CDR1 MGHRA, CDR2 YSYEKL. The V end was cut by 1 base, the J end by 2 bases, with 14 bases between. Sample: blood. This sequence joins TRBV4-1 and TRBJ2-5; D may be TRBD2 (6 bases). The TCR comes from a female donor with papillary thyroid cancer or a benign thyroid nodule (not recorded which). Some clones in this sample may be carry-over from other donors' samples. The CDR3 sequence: CASSQVAGTRQETQYF. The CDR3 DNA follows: TGCGCCAGCAGCCAAGTGGCGGGAACACGACAAGAGACCCAGTACTTC.